These 30 T cell receptor beta chains originate from one sample sequenced in a study of CD8 T cells in ankylosing spondylitis (dated by TCRdb to between 2016 and 2019). The library was made by 5' RACE. The run used an Illumina HiSeq 2500. TCRdb took the public reads, trimmed them with fastp at Q25, ran MiXCR for clone calling and kept in-frame beta chains. Every distinct CDR3 protein forms one entry, paired with its most common genes and DNA. The sample has 100,000 to 150,000 distinct CDR3 sequences on record, over 6.5% of them singletons. The leading ten clones occupy 12% of the sample. The sample taken for sequencing was blood, either unsorted or a sorted T cell fraction (not recorded which). All receptors come from a male donor with ankylosing spondylitis or in good health (not recorded which).

This clonotype was detected many times. The V call is TRBV20-1, the J call TRBJ2-3, with 11 bases that match TRBD2. The CDR3 consists of 15 residues. The germline V gene encodes CDR1 DFQATT and CDR2 SNEGSKA (reference sequence). The V and J ends lost 3 bases and 1 base, in that order; junction bases with no gene match: 3. The CDR3 coding sequence is TGCAGTGCTAGGGTGGGACTAGCGGGCACAGATACGCAGTATTTT. Translation: CSARVGLAGTDTQYF.

This clonotype was observed a handful of times. The genes are TRBV6-1 and TRBJ1-1; D unresolved. This CDR3 comprises 16 residues. CDR1 is MNHNS and CDR2 is SASEGT in the germline V gene. Deletions cut 5 bases from V and 2 bases from J, with 18 bases between. CDR3 amino acids: CASSTGRRRLNTEAFF. The DNA of the CDR3 is TGTGCCAGCAGTACCGGACGGAGGCGCCTAAACACTGAAGCTTTCTTT.

This clonotype was picked up many times. The chain links TRBV20-1 to TRBJ2-3, with D perhaps given as TRBD1 or TRBD2 (5 bases each). V was cut by 5 bases and J by 0 bases, with 15 bases left in between. The CDR3 is made up of 15 amino acids. The germline CDR1 and CDR2 sequences are DFQATT and SNEGSKA (reference sequence). The CDR3 nucleotides read TGCAGTGCTCCTGGGACCACTTCTAGCACAGATACGCAGTATTTT. It codes for CSAPGTTSSTDTQYF.

This clonotype was detected ten times or more. V and J are TRBV7-9 and TRBJ2-5; the match to TRBD1 covers 7 bases. CDR3 length: 14 amino acids. Trimming at V came to 2 bases and at J to 2 bases, leaving 2 bases not matched to a gene. Looked up from germline, CDR1 is SEHNR and CDR2 is FQNEAQ (reference sequence). CDR3 bases: TGTGCCAGCAGCTTACCCAGGGGGCAAGAGACCCAGTACTTC. Amino acid sequence: CASSLPRGQETQYF.

This chain connects TRBV18 to TRBJ2-2; D possibly corresponds to TRBD1 (5 bases). Germline V CDR1 and CDR2: KGHSH, LQKENI. This CDR3 has 15 residues. Trimming took off 3 bases at V and 3 bases at J, with 11 bases between the two ends. CDR3 protein: CASSPPGMDTGELFF. The DNA for the CDR3 is TGTGCCAGCTCACCTCCAGGGATGGACACCGGGGAGCTGTTTTTT.

V usage is TRBV29-1 and J usage is TRBJ2-7; 10 nucleotides align to TRBD1. CDR1 SQVTM and CDR2 ANQGSEA come from the germline V gene. CDR3 length: 11 amino acids. J was trimmed by 6 bases and V by 6 bases; bases with no gene match: 2. CDR3: CSVGDRGEQYF. As DNA, the CDR3 is TGCAGCGTGGGGGACAGGGGCGAGCAGTACTTC.

This clonotype came up many times. The chain has TRBV20-1 and TRBJ2-5; tentatively, D is TRBD2 (6 bases). The V end was cut by 5 bases, the J end by 4 bases, with 17 bases between. CDR1 is DFQATT and CDR2 is SNEGSKA in the germline V gene (reference sequence). CDR3 length: 14 residues. CDR3 sequence (DNA): TGCAGTGCTCGACCCATGGGAGCGGGAGAGACCCAGTACTTC. It is translated as CSARPMGAGETQYF.

Ten or more counts support this clonotype. V is TRBV3-1 and J is TRBJ2-5; D is unresolved. The germline V gene encodes CDR1 LGHDT and CDR2 YNNKEL (reference sequence). V was shortened by 3 bases and J by 7 bases, with 9 bases between the two germline ends. This CDR3 has 12 residues. The CDR3 is CASSQAVSTQYF. CDR3 nucleotides: TGTGCCAGCAGCCAGGCGGTCTCGACCCAGTACTTC.

The sample holds many counts of this clonotype. The genes are TRBV5-5 and TRBJ2-3; the match to TRBD1 covers 7 bases. CDR3 length: 16 residues. With 0 bases clipped from V and 0 bases from J, the junction kept 4 bases outside the gene matches. CDR1 is SGHKS and CDR2 is YYEKEE in the germline V gene (reference sequence). The CDR3 bases are TGTGCCAGCAGCTTGGGCAGGGGGATCAGCACAGATACGCAGTATTTT. Translating gives CASSLGRGISTDTQYF.

This clonotype was seen many times. V gene TRBV9 combines with J gene TRBJ2-1; weak D call: TRBD2 (6 bases). Germline lookup yields CDR1 SGDLS and CDR2 YYNGEE. The ends were cut back, 0 bases at V and 2 bases at J, with 9 bases in the middle. The CDR3 loop spans 15 amino acids. Here the CDR3 reads CASSVASGPYNEQFF. Here the CDR3 DNA reads TGTGCCAGCAGCGTAGCCAGCGGGCCCTACAATGAGCAGTTCTTC. Drawing the rest from reference TRBV9 and TRBJ2-1, the complete variable domain is DSGVTQTPKHLITATGQRVTLRCSPRSGDLSVYWYQQSLDQGLQFLIQYYNGEERAKGNILERFSAQQFPDLHSELNLSSLELGDSALYFCASSVASGPYNEQFFGPGTRLTVL.

This clonotype was counted many times. The chain joins TRBV5-1 to TRBJ2-7, with D maybe TRBD1 (6 bases). Per the germline V gene, CDR1 is SGHRS and CDR2 is YFSETQ. The CDR3 loop spans 13 amino acids. V gave up 4 bases and J gave up 3 bases, with 11 bases separating them. The CDR3 nucleotides are TGCGCCAGCAGCATCATGGACAGCTACGAGCAGTACTTC. Amino acid sequence: CASSIMDSYEQYF.

This clonotype was observed many times. The DNA of the CDR3 is TGTGCCAGCAGCTCCAATTCACCCCTCCACTTT. It yields the protein CASSSNSPLHF. This chain joins TRBV7-2 and TRBJ1-6; the D is unclear. This CDR3 contains 11 residues. CDR1 is SGHTA, CDR2 FQGNSA, per germline. V gave up 4 bases and J gave up 7 bases, with 2 bases separating them.

There are a few counts of this clonotype. The V gene is TRBV7-3, the J gene TRBJ2-3, with 8 positions matching TRBD2. V shed 2 bases, J shed 0 bases, and the junction held 7 bases outside the gene matches. Germline CDR1 SGHTA, CDR2 FQGTGA. The CDR3 contains 17 residues. The CDR3 DNA follows: TGTGCCAGCAGCTTAGGCGGGGGGCCCAGGAGCACAGATACGCAGTATTTT. Translating it yields CASSLGGGPRSTDTQYF.

The rearrangement links TRBV16 to TRBJ2-7; 7 positions agree with TRBD1. This CDR3 region has 17 residues. J lost 5 bases, V lost 1 base, and 14 bases had no gene match. Germline V gives CDR1 KGHSY, CDR2 FQNENV. CDR3 residues: CASSQFVWARGSNEQYF. The CDR3 DNA reads as TGTGCCAGCAGCCAATTTGTATGGGCCAGGGGGTCTAACGAGCAGTACTTC.

This clonotype was seen ten or more times. The CDR3, as DNA: TGTGCCAGCAGTTTATTACCCACAGGGCCCTCCTACGAGCAGTACTTC. Residues: CASSLLPTGPSYEQYF. The chain joins TRBV27 to TRBJ2-7, with a possible D match to TRBD1 (6 bases). This CDR3 has 16 amino acids. Per germline, CDR1 MNHEY and CDR2 SMNVEV (reference sequence). With 1 base removed from V and 0 bases from J, the gap between germline ends came to 13 bases.

This clonotype has at least ten counts. This chain connects TRBV4-1 to TRBJ1-2; D is unresolved. CDR3 size: 16 residues. Germline-derived CDR1 and CDR2 are MGHRA and YSYEKL. Trimming stripped 2 bases from V and 0 bases from J, with 13 bases between. The CDR3 reads CASSQNPEGTNYGYTF. In DNA, the CDR3 is TGCGCCAGCAGCCAAAACCCAGAGGGTACTAACTATGGCTACACCTTC.

This clonotype was observed many times. This chain links TRBV11-2 with TRBJ2-3, with a tentative D call TRBD2 (6 bases). The V end was cut by 1 base, the J end by 0 bases, with 11 bases between. Germline CDR1 SGHAT, CDR2 FQNNGV. CDR3 length: 16 residues. The CDR3 here is CASSLGVRESTDTQYF. CDR3 DNA: TGTGCCAGCAGCTTAGGGGTCCGGGAGAGCACAGATACGCAGTATTTT.

In this sample, this clonotype turned up many times. The chain links TRBV5-1 to TRBJ2-7; D not resolved. V lost 0 bases and J lost 7, with 11 bases in between. The CDR3 covers 13 residues. Germline-derived CDR1 and CDR2 are SGHRS and YFSETQ. The CDR3 DNA sequence: TGCGCCAGCAGCTTGGAGGCAGTAGATGAGCAGTACTTC. Its translation is CASSLEAVDEQYF.

This clonotype turned up a few times. J is TRBJ1-4 and V is TRBV28; the D is unclear. The CDR3 is 15 residues long. The germline gives CDR1 MDHEN, CDR2 SYDVKM. V was clipped by 3 bases and J by 2 bases, with 10 bases between them. The chain's CDR3 is CASSFPGGTNEKLFF. CDR3 in DNA: TGTGCCAGCAGTTTCCCGGGTGGGACTAATGAAAAACTGTTTTTT.

This clonotype was seen ten or more times. The V call is TRBV5-1, the J call TRBJ2-7; a weak D match, TRBD1 (5 bases). V was trimmed by 0 bases and J by 0 bases, leaving 13 bases between them. The CDR3 extends over 16 amino acids. Germline loops: CDR1 SGHRS, CDR2 YFSETQ. The CDR3 DNA is TGCGCCAGCAGCTTGGGTGTTTCAGGGCTCTCCTACGAGCAGTACTTC. This gives the protein CASSLGVSGLSYEQYF.

This clonotype came up many times. The chain combines TRBV15 with TRBJ1-1; D gene uncertain. Per the germline V gene, CDR1 is LNHNV and CDR2 is YYDKDF (reference sequence). Trimming pared 0 bases from V and 5 bases from J, leaving 10 bases between. The CDR3 runs 14 residues. The chain's CDR3 is CATSRDMSGTEAFF. CDR3 nucleotides: TGTGCCACCAGCAGAGATATGAGCGGAACTGAAGCTTTCTTT.

This clonotype was observed a few times. This chain uses TRBV19 with TRBJ1-6; TRBD1 might be the D (5 bases). CDR1 and CDR2 (germline): LNHDA, SQIVND (reference sequence). This CDR3 is 17 amino acids long. V shed 6 bases and J shed 10 bases, with 25 bases lying between them. CDR3 region: CASSTSLDRYLGSPLHF. The CDR3 bases are TGTGCCAGTAGCACTTCCTTAGACAGATACCTGGGATCACCCCTCCACTTT.

This clonotype was seen at least ten times. The chain combines TRBV5-8 with TRBJ2-2; the match to TRBD1 covers 7 bases. There are 16 residues in the CDR3. From germline, CDR1 is SGHTS and CDR2 YDEGEE. Trimming took 3 bases from V and 0 from J; bases not matched to a gene: 5. As DNA, the CDR3 is TGTGCCAGCAGCTGGACGGGACAGTCGAACACCGGGGAGCTGTTTTTT. Its protein product is CASSWTGQSNTGELFF.

This clonotype was seen many times. The chain is built from TRBV19 and TRBJ1-5, with unresolved D. There are 12 residues in the CDR3. Germline CDR1 is LNHDA and CDR2 is SQIVND (reference sequence). V was clipped by 6 bases and J by 4 bases, with 7 bases between them. The CDR3: CASRDPNQPQHF. The CDR3 DNA reads as TGTGCCAGTAGGGACCCAAATCAGCCCCAGCATTTT.

This clonotype was detected ten times or more. The rearrangement joins TRBV29-1 to TRBJ2-1, with D uncertain. V gave up 5 bases and J gave up 2 bases, with 4 bases separating them. Germline-derived CDR1 and CDR2 are SQVTM and ANQGSEA. CDR3 length: 11 residues. As DNA, the CDR3 is TGCAGCGTTCTCGCCTACAATGAGCAGTTCTTC. Translating it yields CSVLAYNEQFF.

As to this clonotype: Possible read error: a much larger clone is one base away. The V call is TRBV3-1, the J call TRBJ2-1; 8 bases are a match to TRBD2. The CDR3 is 16 amino acids. In germline, CDR1 is LGHDT, CDR2 YNNKEL (reference sequence). The DNA of the CDR3 is TGTGCCAGCCGCCAAATAGCGGGACTGGGCGGCAATGAGCAGTTCTTC. Its translation: CASRQIAGLGGNEQFF.

In its sample, this clonotype was seen many times. V is TRBV28 and J is TRBJ2-7, with D unresolved. Trimming took 2 bases from V and 5 from J, leaving 7 bases between them. The CDR3 contains 12 residues. The germline CDR1 and CDR2 sequences are MDHEN and SYDVKM. CDR3 nucleotides: TGTGCCAGCAGTTTACGGACGAACGAGCAGTACTTC. Its translation is CASSLRTNEQYF.

This clonotype was seen ten or more times. The V and J genes are TRBV12-3 or TRBV12-4 and TRBJ1-1, with D unclear. CDR3 size: 15 residues. V shed 1 base and J shed 0 bases, with 9 bases lying between them. The CDR3 loop reads CASSLGVRLNTEAFF. As DNA, the CDR3 is TGTGCCAGCAGTTTAGGCGTCCGACTGAACACTGAAGCTTTCTTT.

This clonotype was found many times. The chain carries TRBV5-1 and TRBJ1-4; D unresolved. The CDR3 length is 13 residues. The germline V and J ends were trimmed by 0 bases and 8 bases, with 8 bases remaining between them. Per the germline V gene, CDR1 is SGHRS and CDR2 is YFSETQ. CDR3 sequence (DNA): TGCGCCAGCAGCTTGGGAACCGTAGAAAAACTGTTTTTT. Translating it yields CASSLGTVEKLFF.

This clonotype was found many times. The V call is TRBV5-1, the J call TRBJ1-1; TRBD1 is a possible D gene (6 bases). The germline V gene encodes CDR1 SGHRS and CDR2 YFSETQ. V lost 3 bases and J 1 base, leaving 13 bases between the germline ends. This CDR3 contains 15 residues. The CDR3 region has the DNA TGCGCCAGCAGCTCACCCAAGACAGGGAACACTGAAGCTTTCTTT. It is translated as CASSSPKTGNTEAFF.